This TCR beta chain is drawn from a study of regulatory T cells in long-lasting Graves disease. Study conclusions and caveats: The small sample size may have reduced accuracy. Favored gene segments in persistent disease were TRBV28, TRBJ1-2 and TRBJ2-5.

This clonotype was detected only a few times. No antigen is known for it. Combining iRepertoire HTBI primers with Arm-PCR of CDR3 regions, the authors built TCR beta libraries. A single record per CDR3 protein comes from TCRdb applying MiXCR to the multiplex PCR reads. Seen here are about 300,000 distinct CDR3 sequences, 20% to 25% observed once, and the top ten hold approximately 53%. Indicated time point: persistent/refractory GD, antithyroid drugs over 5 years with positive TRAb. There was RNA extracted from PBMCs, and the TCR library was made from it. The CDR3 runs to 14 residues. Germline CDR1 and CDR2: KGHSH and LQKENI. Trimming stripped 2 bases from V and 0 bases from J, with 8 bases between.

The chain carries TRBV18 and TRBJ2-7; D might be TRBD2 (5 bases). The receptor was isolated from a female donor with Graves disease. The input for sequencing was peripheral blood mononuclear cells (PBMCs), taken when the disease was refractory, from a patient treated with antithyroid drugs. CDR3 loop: CASSPERPSYEQYF. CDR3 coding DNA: TGTGCCAGCTCACCAGAGCGGCCCTCCTACGAGCAGTACTTC.